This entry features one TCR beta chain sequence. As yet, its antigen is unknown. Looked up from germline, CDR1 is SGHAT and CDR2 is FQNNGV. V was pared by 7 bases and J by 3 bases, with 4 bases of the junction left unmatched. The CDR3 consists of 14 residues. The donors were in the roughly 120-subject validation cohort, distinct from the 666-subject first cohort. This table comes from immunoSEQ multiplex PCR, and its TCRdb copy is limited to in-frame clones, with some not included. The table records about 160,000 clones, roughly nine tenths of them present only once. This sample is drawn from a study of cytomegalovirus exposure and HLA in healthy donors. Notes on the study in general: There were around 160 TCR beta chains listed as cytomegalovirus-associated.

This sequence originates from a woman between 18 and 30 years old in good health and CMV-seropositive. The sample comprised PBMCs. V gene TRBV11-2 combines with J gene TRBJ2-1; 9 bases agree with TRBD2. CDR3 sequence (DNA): TGTGCCAGCACCCCGACTAGCGGCTACAATGAGCAGTTCTTC. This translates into CASTPTSGYNEQFF.